There are a few counts of the clone carrying this TCR delta chain. Its specificity is unknown. This CDR3 is built from 19 residues. CDR1 GEAIGNYY and CDR2 EKD come from the germline V gene. J gave up 0 bases and V 1 base, and 15 bases lay outside the gene matches. RNA was extracted from the cells and then reverse transcribed. Multiplex PCR used pooled V-gene forward primers and a constant-region reverse primer to amplify CDR3s. TCRdb re-called clones from the multiplex PCR reads using CATT. The sample consists of about 75,000 delta-chain clones, more than 30% of them appearing once. This sample was included in a study of Vδ1+ human thymocytes. Study-wide findings and caveats: Highly polyclonal TRG and TRD repertoires with Gaussian CDR3 length distributions appeared in thymus.

Material for sequencing was Vdelta1+ gamma-delta thymocytes from the thymus. Specified subset: FACS-sorted CD3+ TCRalphabeta- TCRVdelta1+ TCRVdelta2- thymocytes. This receptor was taken from a boy in the first two years of life who had congenital heart surgery. The chain couples TRDV2 to TRDJ1; 8 bases are shared with TRDD3. This CDR3 is CACDTGRLGERPYTDKLIF. For the CDR3, the DNA is TGTGCCTGTGACACGGGGAGGCTGGGGGAGCGACCGTACACCGATAAACTCATCTTT.